This record looks at one T cell receptor (beta chain) sequence and its context. Antigen: not known. Trimming left V 6 bases short and J 8 bases short, with 17 bases between. The CDR3 length is 13 residues. Germline V gene lookup returns CDR1 SNHLY and CDR2 FYNNEI. With baseline, cycle 4 day 1, and cycle 7 day 1 as timepoints, blood was sampled. This entry is derived from a study of OX40 agonist ivuxolimab in advanced cancers. The wider study: Treatment of patients was with ivuxolimab, an agonistic anti-OX40 (CD134) antibody.

TCRdb's copy holds only in-frame clones and misses some; the assay was immunoSEQ multiplex PCR. The sample yields under 40,000 clones, about four fifths seen once. Whole-study findings and limits: Dosing at 0.1 to 3.0 mg/kg was accompanied by clonal expansion of CD4+ and CD8+ blood T cells by week 6. Which antigen the expanded peripheral T cells recognized is unknown.

The rearrangement uses TRBV2 and TRBJ2-7; D might be TRBD2 (6 bases). Specimen: CD4+ or CD8+ T cells sorted from blood, collected in a trial of the OX40 agonist ivuxolimab. The receptor's source is an adult with an advanced solid tumor such as melanoma, head and neck, liver or kidney cancer. DNA for the CDR3: TGTGCCAGCAGAGAGGGACTGGCGGGTCAGCAGTACTTC. Translating gives CASREGLAGQQYF.